The sequence of this TCR beta chain was determined in a study of radiotherapy plus CTLA-4 blockade in lung cancer. The study, taken as a whole, reports: Early blood T cell clone dynamics, with interferon-beta, were reported to best predict response.

V was clipped by 8 bases and J by 3 bases; unmatched bases: 13. Per the germline V gene, CDR1 is MNHNY and CDR2 is SVGAGI (reference sequence). This CDR3 is built from 15 residues. The repertoire was sequenced with immunoSEQ multiplex PCR; TCRdb's copy has only in-frame clones and lacks some. Among approximately 53,000 clones listed, about 88% were seen once. As regards this clone: The antigen is unknown.

J is TRBJ2-7 and V is TRBV6-6, with TRBD1 matching over 7 bases. Source: peripheral blood, taken from a patient treated with radiotherapy plus ipilimumab. The origin of this receptor is a human donor with non-small cell lung cancer whose response to radiotherapy plus ipilimumab could not be evaluated. CDR3 loop: CASLNPRQGVYEQYF. For the CDR3, the DNA is TGTGCCAGCTTAAATCCCCGACAGGGTGTCTACGAGCAGTACTTC.